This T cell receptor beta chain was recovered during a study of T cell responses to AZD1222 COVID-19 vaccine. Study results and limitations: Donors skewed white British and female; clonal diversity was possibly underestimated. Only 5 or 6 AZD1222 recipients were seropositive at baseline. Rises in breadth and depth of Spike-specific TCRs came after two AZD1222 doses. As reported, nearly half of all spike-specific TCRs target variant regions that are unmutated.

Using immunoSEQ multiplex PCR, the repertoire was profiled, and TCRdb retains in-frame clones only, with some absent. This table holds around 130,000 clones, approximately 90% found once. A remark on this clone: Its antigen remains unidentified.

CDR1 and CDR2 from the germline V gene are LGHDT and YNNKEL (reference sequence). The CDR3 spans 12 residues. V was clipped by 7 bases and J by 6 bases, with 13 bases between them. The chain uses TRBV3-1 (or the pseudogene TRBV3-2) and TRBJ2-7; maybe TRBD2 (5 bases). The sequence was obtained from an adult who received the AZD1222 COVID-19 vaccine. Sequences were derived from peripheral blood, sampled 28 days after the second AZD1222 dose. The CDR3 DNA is TGTGCCAGCACCCAGCGGTCCGGCGAGCAGTACTTC. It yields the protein CASTQRSGEQYF.